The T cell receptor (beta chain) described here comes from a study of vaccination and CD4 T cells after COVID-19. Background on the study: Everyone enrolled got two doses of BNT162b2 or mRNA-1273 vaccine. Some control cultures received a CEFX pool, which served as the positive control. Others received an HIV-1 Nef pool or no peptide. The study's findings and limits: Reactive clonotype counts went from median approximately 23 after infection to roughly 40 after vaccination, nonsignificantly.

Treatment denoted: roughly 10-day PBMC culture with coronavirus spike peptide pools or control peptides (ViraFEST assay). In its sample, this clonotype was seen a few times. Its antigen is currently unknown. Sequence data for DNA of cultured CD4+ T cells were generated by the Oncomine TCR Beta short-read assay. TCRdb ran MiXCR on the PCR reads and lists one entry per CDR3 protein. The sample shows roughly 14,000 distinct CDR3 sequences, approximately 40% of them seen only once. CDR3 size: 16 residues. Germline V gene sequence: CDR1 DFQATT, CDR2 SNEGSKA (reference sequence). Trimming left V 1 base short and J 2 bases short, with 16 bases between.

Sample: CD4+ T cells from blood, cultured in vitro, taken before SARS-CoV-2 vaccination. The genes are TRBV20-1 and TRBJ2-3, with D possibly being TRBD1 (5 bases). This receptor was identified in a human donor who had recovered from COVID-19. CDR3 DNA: TGCAGTGCTAGAGGGGTGCGGACACACTACACAGATACGCAGTATTTT. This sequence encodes CSARGVRTHYTDTQYF.